The rows below give T cell receptor beta chains drawn from one sample of a study of T cell repertoires in aging, cancer and after chemotherapy. TCRdb reprocessed the multiplex PCR reads with MiXCR, giving one entry per CDR3 protein. The top ten hold under 15% of the sample, which has roughly 7,000 distinct CDR3 sequences, over 35% seen once. Sequences were obtained from blood. The receptors shown here come from a human donor in good health. The CDR3 runs from the conserved cysteine through the conserved F or W. The D gene is left open where the match is weak. Size values are once, few and many counts, or a class for expanded clones, and some rows have none.

TRBD1	TRBV7-2	TRBJ2-1	few	TGTGCCAGCAGCTTCACTCGGTTCAGGACAGGGACCTACAATGAGCAGTTCTTC	CASSFTRFRTGTYNEQFF
TRBD2	TRBV6-1	TRBJ2-1	.	TGTGCCAGCAGTGAACTAGCGGGGGGGCCGTTCTACAATGAGCAGTTCTTC	CASSELAGGPFYNEQFF
.	TRBV12-3/TRBV12-4	TRBJ1-1	.	TGTGCCAGCAGTTTATACCAGGGAGGGACTGAAGCTTTCTTT	CASSLYQGGTEAFF
.	TRBV6-2/TRBV6-3	TRBJ1-2	few	TGTGCCAGCAGTTACAGGGGCCCGGGGAACTATGGCTACACCTTC	CASSYRGPGNYGYTF
.	TRBV6-2/TRBV6-3	TRBJ2-5	few	TGTGCCAGCAGAAGTGGACACACAAACCAAGAGACCCAGTACTTC	CASRSGHTNQETQYF
.	TRBV7-2	TRBJ2-5	.	TGTGCCAGCAGCTTAGCGGGGGGGCGAGAGACCCAGTACTTC	CASSLAGGRETQYF
TRBD1	TRBV19	TRBJ2-1	.	TGTGCCAGTAGTCGAATACAGGGGGCAGTGAATGAGCAGTTCTTC	CASSRIQGAVNEQFF
.	TRBV12-3/TRBV12-4	TRBJ1-1	.	TGTGCCAGCAGTTTCGGATCGGTGGGGGGTGCGAACACTGAAGCTTTCTTT	CASSFGSVGGANTEAFF
TRBD1	TRBV5-5	TRBJ2-1	.	TGTGCCAGCGGCGTAGGACAGGGCTACTATAGCTCCTACAATGAGCAGTTCTTC	CASGVGQGYYSSYNEQFF
.	TRBV12-3/TRBV12-4	TRBJ2-3	once	TGTGCCAGCAGTTTGCTAGCGACAGTTAGCACAGATACGCAGTATTTT	CASSLLATVSTDTQYF
.	TRBV7-2	TRBJ2-1	.	TGTGCCAGCAGCGCGGGACTTTACAATGAGCAGTTCTTC	CASSAGLYNEQFF
.	TRBV15	TRBJ2-1	.	TGTGCCACCAGCAGAGATGCGGAACGGGTCGGATACAATGAGCAGTTCTTC	CATSRDAERVGYNEQFF
.	TRBV4-3	TRBJ2-1	.	TGCGCCAGCAGCCAAGACCTCTGGGATGAGCAGTTCTTC	CASSQDLWDEQFF
TRBD2	TRBV6-5	TRBJ2-2	.	TGTGCCAGCAGTTACTCGACGGGGGGCACCGGGGAGCTGTTTTTT	CASSYSTGGTGELFF
.	TRBV6-5	TRBJ1-2	.	TGTGCCAGCAGTTACTCCATATTAGCGGTGGGGACTAACTATGGCTACACCTTC	CASSYSILAVGTNYGYTF
TRBD2	TRBV20-1	TRBJ2-3	.	TGCAGTGCTCGAGAGGGATTAGCGGGGGGGCTCGGCACAGATACGCAGTATTTT	CSAREGLAGGLGTDTQYF
.	TRBV12-3/TRBV12-4	TRBJ2-6	.	TGTGCCAGCAGTTTTATGGGAACTGGGGCCAACGTCCTGACTTTC	CASSFMGTGANVLTF
.	TRBV7-9	TRBJ1-5	.	TGTGCCAGCAGCTTATTAGCGGGGGGGAGAAGTCAGCCCCAGCATTTT	CASSLLAGGRSQPQHF